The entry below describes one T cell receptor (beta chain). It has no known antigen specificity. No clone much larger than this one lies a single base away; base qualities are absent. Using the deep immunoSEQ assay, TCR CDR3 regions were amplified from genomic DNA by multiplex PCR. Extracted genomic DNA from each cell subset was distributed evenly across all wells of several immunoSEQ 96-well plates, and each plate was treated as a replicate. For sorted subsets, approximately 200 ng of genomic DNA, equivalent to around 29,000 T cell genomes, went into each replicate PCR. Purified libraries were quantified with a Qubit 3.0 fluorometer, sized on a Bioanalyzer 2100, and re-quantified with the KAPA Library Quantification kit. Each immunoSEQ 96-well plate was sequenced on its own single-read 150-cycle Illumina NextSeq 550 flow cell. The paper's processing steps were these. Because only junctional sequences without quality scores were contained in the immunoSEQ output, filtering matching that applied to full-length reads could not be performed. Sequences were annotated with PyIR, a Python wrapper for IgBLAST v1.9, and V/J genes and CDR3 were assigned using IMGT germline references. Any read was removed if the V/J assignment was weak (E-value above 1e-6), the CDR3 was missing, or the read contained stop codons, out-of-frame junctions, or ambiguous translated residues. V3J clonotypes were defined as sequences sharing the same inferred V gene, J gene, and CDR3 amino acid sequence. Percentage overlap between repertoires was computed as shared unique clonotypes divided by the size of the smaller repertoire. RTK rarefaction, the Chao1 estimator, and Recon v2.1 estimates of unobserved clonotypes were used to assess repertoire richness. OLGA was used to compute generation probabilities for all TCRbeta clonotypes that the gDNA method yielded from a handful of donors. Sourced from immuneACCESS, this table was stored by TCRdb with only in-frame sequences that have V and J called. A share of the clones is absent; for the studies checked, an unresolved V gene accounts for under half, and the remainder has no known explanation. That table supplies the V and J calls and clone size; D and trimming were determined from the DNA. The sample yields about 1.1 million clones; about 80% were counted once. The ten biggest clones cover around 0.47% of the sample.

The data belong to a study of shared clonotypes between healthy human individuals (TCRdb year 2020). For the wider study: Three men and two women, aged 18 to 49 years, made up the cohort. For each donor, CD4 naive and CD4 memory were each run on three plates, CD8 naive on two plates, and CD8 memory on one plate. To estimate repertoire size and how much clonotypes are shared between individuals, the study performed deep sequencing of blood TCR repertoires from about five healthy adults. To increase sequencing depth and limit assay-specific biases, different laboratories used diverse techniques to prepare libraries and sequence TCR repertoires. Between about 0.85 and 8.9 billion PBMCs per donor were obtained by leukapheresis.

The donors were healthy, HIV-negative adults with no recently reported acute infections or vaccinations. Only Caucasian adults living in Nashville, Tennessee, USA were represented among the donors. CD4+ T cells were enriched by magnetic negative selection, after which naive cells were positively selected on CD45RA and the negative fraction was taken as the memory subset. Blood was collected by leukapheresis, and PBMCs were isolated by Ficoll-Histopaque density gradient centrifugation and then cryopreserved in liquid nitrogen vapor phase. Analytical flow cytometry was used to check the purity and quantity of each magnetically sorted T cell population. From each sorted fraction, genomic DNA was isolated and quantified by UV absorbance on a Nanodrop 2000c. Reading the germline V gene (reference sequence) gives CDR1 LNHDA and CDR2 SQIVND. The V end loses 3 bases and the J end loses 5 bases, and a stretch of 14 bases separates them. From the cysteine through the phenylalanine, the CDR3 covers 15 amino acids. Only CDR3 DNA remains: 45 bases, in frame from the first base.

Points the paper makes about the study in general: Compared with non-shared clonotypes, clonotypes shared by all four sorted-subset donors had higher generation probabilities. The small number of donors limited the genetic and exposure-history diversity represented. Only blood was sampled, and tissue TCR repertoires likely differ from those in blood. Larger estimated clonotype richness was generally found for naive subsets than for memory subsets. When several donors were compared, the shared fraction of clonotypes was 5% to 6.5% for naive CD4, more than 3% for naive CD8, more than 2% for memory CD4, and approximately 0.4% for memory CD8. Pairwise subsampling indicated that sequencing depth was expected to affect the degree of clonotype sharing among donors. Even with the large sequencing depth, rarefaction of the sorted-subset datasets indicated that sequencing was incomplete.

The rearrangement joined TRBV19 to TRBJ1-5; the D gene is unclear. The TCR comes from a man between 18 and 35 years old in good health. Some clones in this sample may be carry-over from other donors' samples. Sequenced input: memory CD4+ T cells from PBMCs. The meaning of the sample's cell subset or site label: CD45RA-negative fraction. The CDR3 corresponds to CASSIREGKHQPQHF. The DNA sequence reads TGTGCCAGTAGTATTAGGGAGGGTAAGCATCAGCCCCAGCATTTT.